The 24 T cell receptor beta chains given below trace back to one sample, sequenced in a study of Graves' ophthalmopathy and Graves' hyperthyroidism. Using RNA transcripts, the TCR beta CDR3 regions were amplified. Following a first-round RT-PCR that used HTBI primers, a second-round multiplex PCR was carried out. MiXCR, applied by TCRdb to the multiplex PCR reads, yields one record per CDR3 protein. The sample consists of almost 750,000 distinct CDR3 sequences, roughly two fifths of them appearing once. Specimen: peripheral blood. Receptors were obtained from an adult man with Graves' ophthalmopathy.

This clonotype has only a few counts. The V and J genes are TRBV9 and TRBJ1-4; D may be TRBD1 (5 bases). Germline CDR1 SGDLS, CDR2 YYNGEE. This CDR3 region has 14 residues. The V end lost 4 bases, the J end lost 5 bases, and 12 bases lay between the germline ends. CDR3: CASSPGAGNEKLFF. The CDR3 DNA reads as TGTGCCAGCAGCCCCGGGGCGGGGAATGAAAAACTGTTTTTT.

The chain recombines TRBV29-1 with TRBJ1-2, with 9 bases that match TRBD1. The CDR3 covers 12 residues. J lost 4 bases, V lost 8 bases, and 5 bases had no gene match. Per the germline V gene, CDR1 is SQVTM and CDR2 is ANQGSEA. The CDR3 sequence: CSSRDRAYGYTF. CDR3 bases: TGCAGCAGTCGGGACAGGGCCTATGGCTACACCTTC.

This clonotype came up once. J is TRBJ2-3 and V is TRBV5-6; D unclear. The J call may be mistaken, given a closer DNA end match to TRBJ1-5. Germline-derived CDR1 and CDR2 are SGHDT and YYEEEE. The CDR3 has 13 residues. The CDR3 sequence: CASSSGLADTQHF. Written as DNA, the CDR3 is TGTGCCAGCAGCTCCGGACTAGCGGATACGCAGCATTTT.

V and J are TRBV6-5 and TRBJ1-5, with 7 positions matching TRBD1. V was pared by 3 bases and J by 9 bases, with 11 bases of the junction left unmatched. The CDR3 runs 15 residues. Germline V CDR1 and CDR2: MNHEY, SVGAGI. CDR3 residues: CASSYKYRGGRPQHF. CDR3 coding DNA: TGTGCCAGCAGTTATAAATACAGGGGTGGACGGCCCCAGCATTTT.

This clonotype was observed a handful of times. This sequence joins TRBV7-9 and TRBJ1-6; D possibly corresponds to TRBD1 (5 bases). The CDR3 spans 15 residues. V shed 5 bases and J shed 7 bases, with 15 bases lying between them. Germline CDR1 is SEHNR and CDR2 is FQNEAQ (reference sequence). The CDR3: CASSLGLTENSPLHF. Here the CDR3 DNA reads TGTGCCAGCAGCCTCGGATTGACAGAAAATTCACCCCTCCACTTT.

This clonotype turned up a few times. The chain recombines TRBV10-3 with TRBJ1-4; 8 bases fit TRBD1. CDR3 size: 14 residues. V gave up 10 bases and J gave up 2 bases; unmatched junction bases: 6. The germline CDR1 and CDR2 sequences are ENHRY and SYGVKD. CDR3 in amino acids: CASRRTGTNEKLFF. CDR3 in DNA: TGTGCCAGCCGCAGGACAGGGACTAATGAAAAACTGTTTTTT.

This clonotype occurred once. CDR3 coding DNA: TGCAGCGGCGACAGTGGGACTGCCGAAGCTTTCTTT. Its protein product is CSGDSGTAEAFF. The chain is built from TRBV29-1 and TRBJ1-1, with D perhaps TRBD1 (5 bases). The CDR3 consists of 12 residues. V lost 7 bases to trimming and J lost 8 bases, with 17 bases between them. From germline, CDR1 is SQVTM and CDR2 ANQGSEA.

As to this clonotype: Because it lacks the conserved phenylalanine or tryptophan at the end, this CDR3 is likely a read error. The DNA is omitted, as the CDR3 cannot be located on it reliably, and the CDR3 follows TCRdb's listing. The chain links TRBV12-3 or TRBV12-4 to TRBJ2-7. The CDR3 is 8 amino acids long, termini counted. The chain's CDR3 is CASSLGSQ.

A note on this clonotype: This may be a read error, as it is one base from a much larger clone. The gene calls are TRBV15 and TRBJ2-5, with D possibly being TRBD2 (7 bases). CDR1 and CDR2 (germline): LNHNV, YYDKDF (reference sequence). This CDR3 is 14 amino acids long. The CDR3 here is CATGRGGVWETQYF. Written as DNA, the CDR3 is TGTGCCACCGGCAGAGGGGGGGTGTGGGAGACCCAGTACTTC.

This sequence joins TRBV4-1 and TRBJ1-2; no clear D. CDR3 size: 13 residues. Deletions cut 2 bases from V and 5 bases from J, with 9 bases between. Germline V gene data show CDR1 as MGHRA and CDR2 as YSYEKL. The CDR3 is CASSQPGFYGYTF. CDR3 bases: TGCGCCAGCAGCCAACCGGGTTTTTATGGCTACACCTTC.

In its sample, this clonotype was seen a few times. The CDR3 region has the DNA TGTGCCAGCAGGTTCGTTGGCGGCTACACCTTC. Translating it yields CASRFVGGYTF. V gene TRBV5-6 combines with J gene TRBJ1-2; D uncertain. This CDR3 has 11 residues. The V gene lost 5 bases and the J gene lost 8 bases, with 10 bases spanning the gap. Germline lookup yields CDR1 SGHDT and CDR2 YYEEEE.

CDR3 coding DNA: TGCAGCGTGGGGACAGGGAGTCAGTACTTC. Its translation: CSVGTGSQYF. The rearrangement joins TRBV29-1 to TRBJ2-7; 9 positions agree with TRBD1. V shed 6 bases and J 10 bases; nucleotides not matched to a gene: 4. Germline assignment: CDR1 SQVTM and CDR2 ANQGSEA. The CDR3 is 10 amino acids.

To note about this clonotype: One base away lies a much larger clone, so this may be a sequencing read error. This chain joins TRBV20-1 and TRBJ2-7; 7 bases line up with TRBD1. Germline V gene lookup returns CDR1 DFQATT and CDR2 SNEGSKA (reference sequence). The CDR3 length is 15 residues. J was trimmed by 2 bases and V by 0 bases; bases with no gene match: 7. The CDR3 here is CSARDLTGWPYEQYF. The CDR3 coding sequence is TGCAGTGCTAGAGATTTGACAGGGTGGCCCTACGAGCAGTACTTC.

A remark on this clonotype: Its ends do not fully match the called genes, so a read error is possible. J is TRBJ1-2 and V is TRBV10-3, with no clear D. The germline gives CDR1 ENHRY, CDR2 SYGVKD. This CDR3 is 13 amino acids long. This CDR3 is CASSYSMFYGYTF. In DNA, the CDR3 is TGTGCCAGCAGTTACTCGATGTTCTATGGCTACACCTTC.

This clonotype showed up many times. The chain recombines TRBV20-1 with TRBJ1-3; 7 positions agree with TRBD1. Looked up from germline, CDR1 is DFQATT and CDR2 is SNEGSKA (reference sequence). This CDR3 is 13 amino acids long. The CDR3 DNA reads as TGCAGGCTCTCAGGGGGTCGCAAAGACACCATATATTTT. It codes for CRLSGGRKDTIYF.

This clonotype appeared many times. The J gene is TRBJ1-5, the V gene TRBV2, with no clear D. The CDR3 totals 14 residues. The V gene lost 7 bases and the J gene lost 0 bases, with 10 bases spanning the gap. Germline loops: CDR1 SNHLY, CDR2 FYNNEI. The CDR3 region is CASTTELSNQPQHF. The CDR3 DNA is TGTGCCAGCACCACCGAACTTAGCAATCAGCCCCAGCATTTT.

The V and J genes are TRBV4-3 and TRBJ2-5; D uncertain. The CDR3 contains 15 residues. Trimming left V 1 base short and J 2 bases short, with 11 bases between. From germline, CDR1 is LGHNA and CDR2 YSLEER. The CDR3, as DNA: TGCGCCAGCAGCCAAGCCCAGGTACTACAAGAGACCCAGTACTTC. Its translation: CASSQAQVLQETQYF.

The rearrangement joins TRBV5-1 to TRBJ2-7; 7 bases match TRBD2. The germline V gene encodes CDR1 SGHRS and CDR2 YFSETQ. This CDR3 is 15 amino acids long. After removal of 0 bases from V and 3 bases from J, the junction contained 6 bases not matched to a gene. Here the CDR3 reads CASSLGLANLYEQYF. CDR3 sequence (DNA): TGCGCCAGCAGCTTGGGACTAGCCAACCTCTACGAGCAGTACTTC.

The chain couples TRBV9 to TRBJ2-3; TRBD2 matches at 13 bases. In germline, CDR1 is SGDLS, CDR2 YYNGEE. The V and J ends lost 5 bases and 5 bases, in that order; junction bases with no gene match: 8. The CDR3 length is 16 residues. The DNA for the CDR3 is TGTGCCAGCAGTTCCCCGGGACTAGCGGGAAGAGATACGCAGTATTTT. It encodes CASSSPGLAGRDTQYF. The full variable domain, rest sourced from reference TRBV9 and TRBJ2-3, is DSGVTQTPKHLITATGQRVTLRCSPRSGDLSVYWYQQSLDQGLQFLIQYYNGEERAKGNILERFSAQQFPDLHSELNLSSLELGDSALYFCASSSPGLAGRDTQYFGPGTRLTVL.

To note about this clonotype: A much larger clone sits a single nucleotide away, making a read error possible. The genes are TRBV7-8 and TRBJ1-3; unclear D gene. The germline CDR1 and CDR2 sequences are SGHVS and FQNEAQ. Trimming left V 5 bases short and J 0 bases short, with 17 bases between. The CDR3 runs to 17 residues. This chain's CDR3 is CASSLYGRAVSGNTIYF. CDR3 in DNA: TGTGCCAGCAGCCTTTATGGACGGGCTGTCTCTGGAAACACCATATATTTT.

This clonotype has more than one count but fewer than ten. This chain uses TRBV7-9 with TRBJ2-7; 7 bases are shared with TRBD1. This CDR3 spans 15 amino acids. V was clipped by 4 bases and J by 5 bases; unmatched bases: 11. Germline V gives CDR1 SEHNR, CDR2 FQNEAQ (reference sequence). The CDR3 sequence is CASSSGQVISHEQYF. CDR3 DNA: TGTGCCAGCAGCTCCGGACAGGTAATCAGTCACGAGCAGTACTTC.

This clonotype has ten or more counts. The CDR3 spells CASKRDPVSPLHF. The CDR3 nucleotides are TGTGCCAGCAAACGGGATCCAGTTTCACCCCTCCACTTT. The rearrangement uses TRBV12-3 or TRBV12-4 and TRBJ1-6; D uncertain. This CDR3 has 13 amino acids. V lost 7 bases, J lost 9 bases, and 13 bases lay in between.

This chain uses TRBV2 with TRBJ1-2; D gene unclear. CDR3 size: 16 residues. Trimming stripped 6 bases from V and 8 bases from J, with 25 bases between. The germline gives CDR1 SNHLY, CDR2 FYNNEI. The CDR3 reads CASRQAGGPTDLGYTF. DNA for the CDR3: TGTGCCAGCAGGCAAGCGGGAGGGCCGACGGATTTGGGCTACACCTTC.

With regard to this clonotype: One junction end does not reproduce the germline sequence, and a read error may be involved. The chain employs TRBV7-9 and TRBJ1-6; D remains unclear. Germline V gene data show CDR1 as SEHNR and CDR2 as FQNEAQ (reference sequence). There are 12 residues in the CDR3. CDR3 coding DNA: TGTGTCAGCAGTGAAGGGAATTCACCCCTCCACTTT. It yields the protein CVSSEGNSPLHF.